The rows below give T cell receptor beta chains drawn from one sample of a study of blood T cell repertoires in COVID-19. Profiling relied on immunoSEQ multiplex PCR, and the TCRdb table lists in-frame clones only, not all of them. The sample contains roughly 39,000 clones, more than 70% of which appear only once. Specimen: peripheral blood. These TCRs come from a man in his sixties with acute or convalescent COVID-19. Both conserved end residues are part of each CDR3. Each record gives: CDR3 protein, CDR3 DNA, CDR3 length, clone size, D gene, V gene, J gene. The D gene is left open where the match is weak. Some rows have no size entry. The others give once, few or many, or a class for an expanded clone.

CASSPLIAGELFF	TGTGCCAGCAGCCCCCTTATAGCCGGGGAGCTGTTTTTT	13	few	-	TRBV12-3/TRBV12-4	TRBJ2-2
CASSHDSADTEAFF	TGCGCCAGCAGCCACGACTCGGCGGACACTGAAGCTTTCTTT	14	-	-	TRBV4-1	TRBJ1-1
CASSSGDTEAFF	TGTGCCAGCAGCTCAGGGGACACTGAAGCTTTCTTT	12	-	-	TRBV6-2/TRBV6-3	TRBJ1-1
CASSPGGVPLKNIQYF	TGCGCCAGCAGCCCTGGGGGGGTCCCCCTAAAAAACATTCAGTACTTC	16	-	TRBD2	TRBV4-1	TRBJ2-4
CASSPSSGFGETQYF	TGTGCTAGCAGCCCGTCGAGCGGGTTCGGGGAGACCCAGTACTTC	15	-	-	TRBV7-7	TRBJ2-5
CASSPSAGGQETQYF	TGTGCCAGCTCTCCCTCTGCGGGGGGGCAGGAGACCCAGTACTTC	15	-	TRBD2	TRBV6-4	TRBJ2-5
CASSPIAGANTGELFF	TGTGCCAGCAGCCCTATAGCGGGAGCGAACACCGGGGAGCTGTTTTTT	16	-	TRBD2	TRBV9	TRBJ2-2
CAWSGSGGSSGNTIYF	TGTGCCTGGAGTGGGTCCGGCGGAAGCTCTGGAAACACCATATATTTT	16	-	-	TRBV30	TRBJ1-3
CASSSRPGTGTGGGQPQHF	TGTGCCAGCAGCTCAAGACCGGGGACCGGGACAGGAGGGGGTCAGCCCCAGCATTTT	19	once	TRBD1	TRBV7-2	TRBJ1-5
CASSLLVGRDYGYTF	TGTGCCAGCAGCTTATTAGTTGGCAGGGACTATGGCTACACCTTC	15	-	-	TRBV7-2	TRBJ1-2